This entry lists 9 T cell receptor beta chains sequenced from one sample in a study of metastatic and nonmetastatic thyroid tumors. No treatment had been given to any patient before thyroid surgery. With MiXCR, TCRdb reprocessed the PCR reads. The table shows about 16,000 clones, with under 30% occurring only once. The sample was adjacent normal tissue. The receptors were gathered from a female donor with papillary thyroid cancer or a benign thyroid nodule (not recorded which). Some clones in this sample may be carry-over from other donors' samples.

This clone was recorded a few times. The chain recombines TRBV19 with TRBJ1-5; 9 nucleotides align to TRBD1. The CDR3 is 15 amino acids. The germline V gene has CDR1 LNHDA and CDR2 SQIVND (reference sequence). J gave up 6 bases and V 5 bases, and 8 bases lay outside the gene matches. The CDR3 loop reads CASSVDRGSSQPQHF. In DNA form, the CDR3 reads TGTGCCAGTAGTGTCGACAGGGGGAGTAGTCAGCCCCAGCATTTT.

Only a few counts were recorded for this clone. V is TRBV5-1 and J is TRBJ2-2; 7 bases map to TRBD2. Germline V gene sequence: CDR1 SGHRS, CDR2 YFSETQ. The CDR3 has 15 amino acids. J was trimmed by 4 bases and V by 7 bases; bases with no gene match: 10. CDR3: CASGAGLGSTGELFF. CDR3 nucleotides: TGCGCCAGCGGAGCGGGATTGGGGAGCACCGGGGAGCTGTTTTTT.

V gene TRBV2 combines with J gene TRBJ2-7; D may be TRBD1 (5 bases). Germline-derived CDR1 and CDR2 are SNHLY and FYNNEI. The CDR3 totals 16 residues. V was shortened by 1 base and J by 4 bases, with 17 bases between the two germline ends. The CDR3 coding sequence is TGTGCCAGCAGTGAAGGGGGCTCTGGGGCCATTTACGAGCAGTACTTC. This codes for CASSEGGSGAIYEQYF. The variable domain in full, with the rest retrieved from reference TRBV2 and TRBJ2-7, is EPEVTQTPSHQVTQMGQEVILRCVPISNHLYFYWYRQILGQKVEFLVSFYNNEISEKSEIFDDQFSVERPDGSNFTLKIRSTKLEDSAMYFCASSEGGSGAIYEQYFGPGTRLTVT.

This clone was counted only a few times. The CDR3 DNA follows: TGTGCCAGTAGAGGCGCTCCCACAGATACGCAGTATTTT. Protein sequence: CASRGAPTDTQYF. This chain links TRBV2 with TRBJ2-3; D gene uncertain. Germline lookup yields CDR1 SNHLY and CDR2 FYNNEI. The CDR3 consists of 13 residues. The V gene lost 9 bases and the J gene lost 2 bases, with 12 bases spanning the gap. Full variable domain (outside the CDR3, taken from reference TRBV2 and TRBJ2-3): EPEVTQTPSHQVTQMGQEVILRCVPISNHLYFYWYRQILGQKVEFLVSFYNNEISEKSEIFDDQFSVERPDGSNFTLKIRSTKLEDSAMYFCASRGAPTDTQYFGPGTRLTVL.

This clone was counted at least ten times. The chain recombines TRBV19 with TRBJ1-1; the D is unclear. V shed 1 base and J shed 2 bases, with 8 bases lying between them. The CDR3 loop spans 14 amino acids. Germline V gene sequence: CDR1 LNHDA, CDR2 SQIVND (reference sequence). CDR3 nucleotide sequence: TGTGCCAGTAGTATAGGTAGCTCCAACACTGAAGCTTTCTTT. Its protein is CASSIGSSNTEAFF.

Within the sample, this clone is medium-sized. The CDR3 DNA follows: TGCAGAGCCAATACGGTAGGTGACACTGAAGCTTTCTTT. As protein: CRANTVGDTEAFF. This chain connects TRBV20-1 to TRBJ1-1, with D hard to call. Germline values: CDR1 DFQATT, CDR2 SNEGSKA (reference sequence). CDR3 length: 13 amino acids.

This clone was counted between two and nine times. The J gene is TRBJ2-7, the V gene TRBV20-1; D uncertain. With 4 bases removed from V and 5 bases from J, the gap between germline ends came to 9 bases. Germline V gene lookup returns CDR1 DFQATT and CDR2 SNEGSKA (reference sequence). The CDR3 runs 11 residues. The CDR3 DNA reads as TGCAGTGCTATATCTGCCCACGAGCAGTACTTC. This codes for CSAISAHEQYF.

This clone counts as medium-sized. Here the CDR3 DNA reads TGTGCCAGCTCACCTACGGGGCCTGGCGATGGCTACACCTTC. Translating gives CASSPTGPGDGYTF. The rearrangement links TRBV18 to TRBJ1-2, with D possibly TRBD1 on 5 matching bases. The CDR3 runs 14 residues. The germline gives CDR1 KGHSH, CDR2 LQKENI. The V and J ends lost 3 bases and 6 bases respectively, with 14 bases between them.

This sequence joins TRBV11-2 and TRBJ1-1; a weak D match, TRBD1 (5 bases). The CDR3 is made up of 12 amino acids. Germline V gives CDR1 SGHAT, CDR2 FQNNGV. Trimming cost V 5 bases and J 8 bases, with 12 bases left between them. The CDR3 coding sequence is TGTGCCAGCAGCCTCAGGGTGGTGGAAGCTTTCTTT. Translating it yields CASSLRVVEAFF.